These 14 T cell receptor beta chains came from one sample sequenced in a study of blood T cell repertoires in COVID-19. Generated by immunoSEQ multiplex PCR, the TCRdb table keeps only in-frame clones and is missing some. The sample has about 63,000 clones, 80% to 90% seen once. Sequencing was performed on peripheral blood. The receptors here all came from a human donor in a cohort sampled during active COVID-19.

V is TRBV28 and J is TRBJ2-7; D possibly corresponds to TRBD1 (6 bases). Trimming took 6 bases from V and 0 from J, leaving 12 bases between them. This CDR3 comprises 14 residues. Per the germline V gene, CDR1 is MDHEN and CDR2 is SYDVKM. DNA of the CDR3: TGTGCCAGCAGACCACAGGGCTACTCCTACGAGCAGTACTTC. Amino acids: CASRPQGYSYEQYF. Filled out from reference TRBV28 and TRBJ2-7, the complete variable domain reads DVKVTQSSRYLVKRTGEKVFLECVQDMDHENMFWYRQDPGLGLRLIYFSYDVKMKEKGDIPEGYSVSREKKERFSLILESASTNQTSMYLCASRPQGYSYEQYFGPGTRLTVT.

The CDR3 protein is CASSSLGTGGIVEQYF. The DNA of the CDR3 is TGTGCCAGCAGCTCGTTAGGCACAGGGGGAATCGTCGAGCAGTACTTC. This chain connects TRBV5-5 to TRBJ2-7, with 8 bases lining up with TRBD1. The CDR3 extends over 16 amino acids. Germline V gene data show CDR1 as SGHKS and CDR2 as YYEKEE (reference sequence). The V and J ends lost 3 bases and 6 bases, in that order; junction bases with no gene match: 14. The full variable domain, completed using reference TRBV5-5 and TRBJ2-7, is DAGVTQSPTHLIKTRGQQVTLRCSPISGHKSVSWYQQVLGQGPQFIFQYYEKEERGRGNFPDRFSARQFPNYSSELNVNALLLGDSALYLCASSSLGTGGIVEQYFGPGTRLTVT.

V is TRBV3-1 (or the pseudogene TRBV3-2) and J is TRBJ2-3, with 8 positions matching TRBD1. The CDR3 runs 16 residues. Trimming took 2 bases from V and 5 from J; bases not matched to a gene: 9. CDR1 is LGHDT and CDR2 is YNNKEL in the germline V gene (reference sequence). The CDR3 loop reads CASSQNAGGRVDTQYF. DNA of the CDR3: TGTGCCAGCAGCCAAAACGCAGGGGGCCGGGTAGATACGCAGTATTTT.

The V call is TRBV18, the J call TRBJ2-3; D remains unclear. V lost 0 bases and J lost 4, with 5 bases in between. Germline CDR1 KGHSH, CDR2 LQKENI. This CDR3 spans 13 amino acids. The CDR3 protein is CASSPPSSDTQYF. CDR3 DNA: TGTGCCAGCTCACCACCAAGCTCAGATACGCAGTATTTT. Together with reference TRBV18 and TRBJ2-3, the CDR3 gives the full variable domain: NAGVMQNPRHLVRRRGQEARLRCSPMKGHSHVYWYRQLPEEGLKFMVYLQKENIIDESGMPKERFSAEFPKEGPSILRIQQVVRGDSAAYFCASSPPSSDTQYFGPGTRLTVL.

The J gene is TRBJ1-1, the V gene TRBV7-8, with D unclear. The CDR3 consists of 13 residues. Germline CDR1 and CDR2: SGHVS and FQNEAQ. The ends were cut back, 3 bases at V and 3 bases at J, with 8 bases in the middle. CDR3 in DNA: TGTGCCAGCAGCTTGTACCGGGACACTGAAGCTTTCTTT. It is translated as CASSLYRDTEAFF.

This sequence joins TRBV27 and TRBJ1-4; the D is unclear. With 6 bases removed from V and 5 bases from J, the gap between germline ends came to 16 bases. Germline V lookup: CDR1 MNHEY, CDR2 SMNVEV (reference sequence). This CDR3 is built from 15 residues. CDR3 protein: CASRTLAGLNEKLFF. CDR3 in DNA: TGTGCCAGCAGGACCCTCGCGGGGTTGAATGAAAAACTGTTTTTT.

The chain employs TRBV7-2 and TRBJ2-1, with TRBD2 matching over 7 bases. The CDR3 is made up of 16 amino acids. Germline trimming cut 0 bases from V and 3 bases from J; bases unmatched to any gene: 5. Germline V gene sequence: CDR1 SGHTA, CDR2 FQGNSA. CDR3 DNA: TGTGCCAGCAGCTTAGCGCACGGGAGGAGCTACAATGAGCAGTTCTTC. This encodes CASSLAHGRSYNEQFF.

Only one count was recorded for this clone. The chain has TRBV19 and TRBJ1-1, with a weak D call TRBD1 (6 bases). V gave up 6 bases and J gave up 4 bases, with 18 bases separating them. The CDR3 has 15 amino acids. The V gene's germline CDR1 is LNHDA and CDR2 SQIVND (reference sequence). Here the CDR3 reads CASRNGQLTGTEAFF. CDR3 nucleotide sequence: TGTGCCAGTAGGAACGGACAGCTGACGGGCACTGAAGCTTTCTTT.

This clone has a handful of counts. This chain links TRBV3-1 (or the pseudogene TRBV3-2) with TRBJ1-1; D uncertain. The CDR3 runs 14 residues. Germline values: CDR1 LGHDT, CDR2 YNNKEL (reference sequence). V was clipped by 0 bases and J by 2 bases, with 7 bases between them. The CDR3 region has the DNA TGTGCCAGCAGCCAAGATCTGACAAACACTGAAGCTTTCTTT. It codes for CASSQDLTNTEAFF.

This clone was counted between two and nine times. This rearrangement joins TRBV5-1 to TRBJ2-7, with 11 bases lining up with TRBD1. Germline V CDR1 and CDR2: SGHRS, YFSETQ. CDR3 length equals 14 residues. With V trimmed by 4 bases and J by 2 bases, 2 bases remained unmatched. Here the CDR3 reads CASSKGQGAYEQYF. Written as DNA, the CDR3 is TGCGCCAGCAGCAAGGGACAGGGGGCCTACGAGCAGTACTTC.

The rearrangement uses TRBV21-1 and TRBJ2-5; TRBD1 is the table's D call and was not checked against the DNA. TRBV21-1 is tagged as a pseudogene. The CDR3 is 15 residues long. CDR3 DNA: TGTGCCAGCAGCAACCGGGACAGGCTCGGCCAGACCCAGTACTTC. Protein: CASSNRDRLGQTQYF.

The chain links TRBV12-3 or TRBV12-4 to TRBJ2-7; D gene uncertain. The CDR3 totals 13 residues. V gave up 6 bases and J gave up 2 bases, with 11 bases separating them. The CDR3 nucleotides are TGTGCCAGCAGCGCGCGATTCCCCTACGAGCAGTACTTC. It is translated as CASSARFPYEQYF.

CDR3 loop: CASSTRAGGHADTQYF. In DNA, the CDR3 is TGTGCCAGCAGCACCCGAGCGGGGGGGCACGCAGATACGCAGTATTTT. The chain combines TRBV9 with TRBJ2-3; 10 bases agree with TRBD2. This CDR3 comprises 16 residues. With V trimmed by 4 bases and J by 4 bases, 9 bases remained unmatched. Germline CDR1 SGDLS, CDR2 YYNGEE.

The chain has TRBV5-4 and TRBJ2-7, with 9 nucleotides matching TRBD2. Trimming removed 4 bases from V and 3 bases from J; junction bases left unmatched: 5. The CDR3 is 14 amino acids. The germline V gene encodes CDR1 SGHNT and CDR2 YYREEE (reference sequence). CDR3 sequence (DNA): TGTGCCAGCAGCCAGCGGGGGGCAATCTACGAGCAGTACTTC. Protein: CASSQRGAIYEQYF.